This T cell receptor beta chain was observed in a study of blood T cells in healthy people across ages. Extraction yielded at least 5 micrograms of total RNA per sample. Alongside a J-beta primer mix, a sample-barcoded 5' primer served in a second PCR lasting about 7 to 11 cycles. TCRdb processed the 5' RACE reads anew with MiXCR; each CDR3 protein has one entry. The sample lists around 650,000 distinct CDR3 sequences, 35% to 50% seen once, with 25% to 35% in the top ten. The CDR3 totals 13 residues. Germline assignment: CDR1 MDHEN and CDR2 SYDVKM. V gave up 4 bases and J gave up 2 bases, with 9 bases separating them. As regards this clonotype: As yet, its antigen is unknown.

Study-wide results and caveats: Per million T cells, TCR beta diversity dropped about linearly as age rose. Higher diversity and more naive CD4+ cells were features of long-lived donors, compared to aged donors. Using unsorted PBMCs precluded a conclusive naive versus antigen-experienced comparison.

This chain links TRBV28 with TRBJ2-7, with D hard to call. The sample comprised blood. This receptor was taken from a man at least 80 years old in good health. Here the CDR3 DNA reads TGTGCCAGCAGTTCCCTATCTCCCTACGAGCAGTACTTC. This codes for CASSSLSPYEQYF.